One and the same sample provided the 20 T cell receptor beta chains below, sequenced in a study of identical twins' blood T cells. TCRdb reprocessed the 5' RACE reads via MiXCR and lists one record per CDR3 protein. The table shows hundreds of thousands of distinct CDR3 sequences, with roughly 31% occurring only once. Sequencing used PBMCs. The receptors stem from a woman aged 18 to 55 in good health.

This chain connects TRBV5-1 to TRBJ2-1; 11 bases are shared with TRBD2. J gave up 0 bases and V 4 bases, and 6 bases lay outside the gene matches. CDR3 length: 17 amino acids. The germline gives CDR1 SGHRS, CDR2 YFSETQ. CDR3 region: CASSGGLAGASYNEQFF. The DNA for the CDR3 is TGCGCCAGCAGCGGTGGACTAGCGGGCGCCTCCTACAATGAGCAGTTCTTC.

Only a few counts were recorded for this clonotype. The chain links TRBV10-2 to TRBJ1-1; D is ambiguous. The CDR3 spans 11 residues. The V gene's germline CDR1 is WSHSY and CDR2 SAAADI. Trimming left V 5 bases short and J 7 bases short, with 8 bases between. CDR3 region: CASSHASEAFF. Written as DNA, the CDR3 is TGCGCCAGCAGTCATGCAAGTGAAGCTTTCTTT.

The rearrangement joins TRBV7-8 to TRBJ1-2; D unresolved. Germline V gene data show CDR1 as SGHVS and CDR2 as FQNEAQ. CDR3 size: 13 residues. V shed 5 bases and J shed 2 bases, with 9 bases lying between them. The DNA for the CDR3 is TGTGCCAGCAGCCCCAGTTCGAACTATGGCTACACCTTC. Its protein is CASSPSSNYGYTF.

This clonotype was seen a few times. The chain carries TRBV20-1 and TRBJ1-2; D is perhaps TRBD1 (5 bases). The CDR3 is 12 amino acids. CDR1 and CDR2 from the germline V gene are DFQATT and SNEGSKA (reference sequence). Trimming stripped 5 bases from V and 4 bases from J, with 11 bases between. The CDR3 DNA sequence: TGCAGTGCTTACGGACACGTCTATGGCTACACCTTC. Protein product: CSAYGHVYGYTF.

CDR3 region: CASSLAEFTGELFF. Here the CDR3 DNA reads TGTGCCAGCTCACTCGCCGAATTTACCGGGGAGCTGTTTTTT. The V and J genes are TRBV18 and TRBJ2-2, with D unresolved. Germline CDR1 reads KGHSH; CDR2 reads LQKENI. The CDR3 has 14 amino acids. V lost 4 bases to trimming and J lost 5 bases, with 11 bases between them.

Comment on this clonotype: The junction departs from the called germline gene at one end, perhaps through a read error. The CDR3 reads CASSESANCGYTF. CDR3 sequence (DNA): TGTGCCAGCAGTGAATCGGCAAACTGTGGCTACACCTTC. The chain is built from TRBV6-1 and TRBJ1-2; D unresolved. The CDR3 contains 13 residues. The germline V gene encodes CDR1 MNHNS and CDR2 SASEGT.

The chain employs TRBV2 and TRBJ2-5, with no clear D. The V and J ends lost 3 bases and 0 bases respectively, with 5 bases between them. The germline V gene has CDR1 SNHLY and CDR2 FYNNEI. This CDR3 contains 13 residues. The CDR3 region is CASSDVDQETQYF. The CDR3 region has the DNA TGTGCCAGCAGTGATGTCGACCAAGAGACCCAGTACTTC.

This clonotype was detected many times. The chain couples TRBV7-9 to TRBJ2-1; 10 bases are shared with TRBD2. Germline V CDR1 and CDR2: SEHNR, FQNEAQ (reference sequence). The CDR3 is 15 amino acids. Trimming cost V 0 bases and J 8 bases; bases outside gene matches: 4. CDR3 in amino acids: CASSLAASGSHEQFF. The CDR3 coding sequence is TGTGCCAGCAGCTTAGCGGCTAGCGGGAGTCATGAGCAGTTCTTC.

The rearrangement joins TRBV15 to TRBJ2-1; 9 bases are a match to TRBD2. The germline V gene encodes CDR1 LNHNV and CDR2 YYDKDF (reference sequence). The CDR3 runs to 16 residues. V dropped 3 bases and J dropped 5; count of bases not matched to a gene: 8. The CDR3 loop is CATSSLRASGNNEQFF. CDR3 bases: TGTGCCACCAGCAGTTTAAGGGCTAGCGGGAACAATGAGCAGTTCTTC.

In this sample, this clonotype turned up a few times. The CDR3 sequence is CASSASRVEGANVLTF. For the CDR3, the DNA is TGTGCCAGCAGTGCCTCAAGGGTCGAAGGGGCCAACGTCCTGACTTTC. The V and J genes are TRBV25-1 and TRBJ2-6; no clear D gene. The V gene lost 4 bases and the J gene lost 4 bases, with 14 bases spanning the gap. The V gene's germline CDR1 is MGHDK and CDR2 SYGVNS. The CDR3 sequence is 16 residues long.

This clonotype occurred a few times. The chain carries TRBV3-1 and TRBJ1-1; D gene ambiguous. Germline-derived CDR1 and CDR2 are LGHDT and YNNKEL (reference sequence). Trimming stripped 3 bases from V and 1 base from J, with 9 bases between. The CDR3 sequence is 14 residues long. Written as DNA, the CDR3 is TGTGCCAGCAGCCATTTGAGACAGAACACTGAAGCTTTCTTT. Translation: CASSHLRQNTEAFF.

The chain is built from TRBV7-6 and TRBJ2-1; the D gene is possibly TRBD1 (6 bases). The CDR3 loop spans 15 amino acids. Germline V gene lookup returns CDR1 SGHVS and CDR2 FNYEAQ. Trimming pared 2 bases from V and 9 bases from J, leaving 17 bases between. Here the CDR3 reads CASSLMNGQQTEQFF. The CDR3 nucleotides are TGTGCCAGCAGCTTAATGAACGGACAGCAGACTGAGCAGTTCTTC.

On this clonotype: At one end the junction does not follow the germline gene, possibly because of a read error. The chain uses TRBV14 and TRBJ2-1; possibly TRBD2 for D (6 bases). CDR1 is SGHDN and CDR2 is FVKESK in the germline V gene. This CDR3 is 13 amino acids long. In DNA form, the CDR3 reads TGTGCCAGCAGTCAAGATCTTGGCGGGAATGGGTTCTTC. It yields the protein CASSQDLGGNGFF.

About this clonotype: A much larger clone lies a single base off, so this may be a read error. The rearrangement joins TRBV7-6 to TRBJ1-3; D is possibly TRBD1 (5 bases). The germline CDR1 and CDR2 sequences are SGHVS and FNYEAQ. This CDR3 is built from 13 residues. The CDR3 here is CASSGYTGNTMYF. As DNA, the CDR3 is TGTGCCAGCAGCGGTTATACAGGAAACACCATGTATTTT.

This clonotype was detected a few times. This chain joins TRBV20-1 and TRBJ2-7, with 7 bases that match TRBD1. The CDR3 is 14 residues long. After removal of 2 bases from V and 2 bases from J, the junction contained 6 bases not matched to a gene. Looked up from germline, CDR1 is DFQATT and CDR2 is SNEGSKA (reference sequence). CDR3: CSARPTGTTYEQYF. For the CDR3, the DNA is TGCAGTGCTAGACCGACAGGGACGACCTACGAGCAGTACTTC.

This chain joins TRBV6-6 and TRBJ1-5; D may be TRBD1 (5 bases). Trimming left V 8 bases short and J 2 bases short, with 16 bases between. This CDR3 comprises 15 residues. Germline V lookup: CDR1 MNHNY, CDR2 SVGAGI (reference sequence). CDR3 in DNA: TGTGCCAGCTCCTCGACAGCTAACGGCAATCAGCCCCAGCATTTT. This sequence encodes CASSSTANGNQPQHF.

CDR3 DNA sequence: TGTGCCAGCAGTATAGCGGGACTTTCCTACGAGCAGTACTTC. Protein: CASSIAGLSYEQYF. This rearrangement joins TRBV27 to TRBJ2-7, with 8 bases aligning to TRBD2. V dropped 5 bases and J dropped 1; count of bases not matched to a gene: 4. This CDR3 comprises 14 residues. Germline V gene sequence: CDR1 MNHEY, CDR2 SMNVEV (reference sequence).

The table lists this clonotype with many counts. The CDR3 bases are TGCAGCCCTTGGTCAATCACTGAAGCTTTCTTT. Protein: CSPWSITEAFF. This rearrangement joins TRBV29-1 to TRBJ1-1; D gene ambiguous. The germline CDR1 and CDR2 sequences are SQVTM and ANQGSEA. The CDR3 has 11 amino acids. Trimming left V 8 bases short and J 4 bases short, with 11 bases between.

The V and J genes are TRBV9 and TRBJ2-3; TRBD2 aligns across 8 bases. Germline V gene data show CDR1 as SGDLS and CDR2 as YYNGEE. V gave up 0 bases and J gave up 2 bases; unmatched junction bases: 5. The CDR3 is made up of 16 amino acids. CDR3 nucleotide sequence: TGTGCCAGCAGCGTAGTATGGCGGGGGGACACAGATACGCAGTATTTT. It yields the protein CASSVVWRGDTDTQYF.

CDR3 amino acids: CASSLATGGYTF. CDR3 coding DNA: TGTGCCAGCAGCTTGGCGACCGGTGGCTACACCTTC. The gene calls are TRBV5-5 and TRBJ1-2; no clear D gene. The CDR3 has 12 amino acids. V lost 0 bases, J lost 7 bases, and 7 bases lay in between. Germline V gives CDR1 SGHKS, CDR2 YYEKEE (reference sequence).